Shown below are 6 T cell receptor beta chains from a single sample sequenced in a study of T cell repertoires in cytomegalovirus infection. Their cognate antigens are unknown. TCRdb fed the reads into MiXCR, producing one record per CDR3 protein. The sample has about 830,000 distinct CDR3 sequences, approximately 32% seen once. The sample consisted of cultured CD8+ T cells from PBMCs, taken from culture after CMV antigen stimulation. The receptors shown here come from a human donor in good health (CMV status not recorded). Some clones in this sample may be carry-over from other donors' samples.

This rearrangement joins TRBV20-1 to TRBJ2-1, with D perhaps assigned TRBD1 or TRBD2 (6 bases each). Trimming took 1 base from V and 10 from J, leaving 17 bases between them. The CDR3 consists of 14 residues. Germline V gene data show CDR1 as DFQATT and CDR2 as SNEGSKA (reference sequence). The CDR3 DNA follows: TGCAGTGCTAGAGTTAGGGGGGTGCCAGGGGAGCAGTTCTTC. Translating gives CSARVRGVPGEQFF.

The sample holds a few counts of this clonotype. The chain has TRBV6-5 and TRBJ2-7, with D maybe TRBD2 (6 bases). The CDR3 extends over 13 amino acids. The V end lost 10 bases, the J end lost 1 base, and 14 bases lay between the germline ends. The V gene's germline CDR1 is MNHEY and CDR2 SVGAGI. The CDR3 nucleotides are TGTGCCACCACCTTTCGGGGGTCCTACGAGCAGTACTTC. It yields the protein CATTFRGSYEQYF.

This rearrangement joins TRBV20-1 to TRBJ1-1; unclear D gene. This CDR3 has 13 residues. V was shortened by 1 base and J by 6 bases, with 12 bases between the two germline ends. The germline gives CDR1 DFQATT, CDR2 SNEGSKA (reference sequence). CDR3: CSARAKGIAEAFF. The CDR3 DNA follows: TGCAGTGCTAGAGCTAAAGGGATAGCTGAAGCTTTCTTT.

The CDR3 sequence: CASSIATGSEQYV. The CDR3 DNA is TGTGCCAGTAGTATCGCGACAGGGTCCGAGCAGTACGTC. V and J are TRBV19 and TRBJ2-7; 7 bases are shared with TRBD1. In germline, CDR1 is LNHDA, CDR2 SQIVND (reference sequence). Trimming at V came to 3 bases and at J to 6 bases, leaving 5 bases not matched to a gene. The CDR3 covers 13 residues.

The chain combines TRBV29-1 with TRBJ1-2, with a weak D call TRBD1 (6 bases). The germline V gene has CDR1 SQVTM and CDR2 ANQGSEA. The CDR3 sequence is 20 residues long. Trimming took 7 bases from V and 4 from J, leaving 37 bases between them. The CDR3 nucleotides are TGCAGCGGGGGCCCGTCTACTATCTCCTTGTCGGGCTCGGGGGCCTATGGCTACACCTTC. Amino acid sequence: CSGGPSTISLSGSGAYGYTF.

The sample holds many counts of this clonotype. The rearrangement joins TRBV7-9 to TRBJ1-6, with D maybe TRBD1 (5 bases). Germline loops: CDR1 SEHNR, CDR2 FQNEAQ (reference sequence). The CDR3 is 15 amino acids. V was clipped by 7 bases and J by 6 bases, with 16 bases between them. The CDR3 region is CASTTTGAPNSPLHF. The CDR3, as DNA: TGTGCCAGCACCACCACTGGGGCTCCTAATTCACCCCTCCACTTT.